This TCR beta chain was sequenced for a study of blood T cell repertoires in COVID-19. Source study methods: It was from reference gene primer amplification that nucleated cell counts were estimated. This table comes from immunoSEQ multiplex PCR, and its TCRdb copy is limited to in-frame clones, with some not included. The DNA was the basis for D and trimming; V, J and clone size are from that table. This sample has 100,000 to 120,000 clones, with approximately 85% found just once. This clone has only one observation. Germline trimming cut 6 bases from V and 6 bases from J; bases unmatched to any gene: 9. Germline V lookup: CDR1 SNHLY, CDR2 FYNNEI. The CDR3 runs 14 residues.

This rearrangement joins TRBV2 to TRBJ2-3; TRBD1 aligns across 7 bases. Specimen: peripheral blood. The source of this sequence is a woman aged 55-70 years with acute or convalescent COVID-19. The CDR3 sequence is CASRQGHLGDTQYF. In DNA form, the CDR3 reads TGTGCCAGCAGACAGGGGCACCTCGGGGATACGCAGTATTTT.